This TCR beta chain was captured in a study of blood T cell repertoires in COVID-19. Across the whole study: PBMCs, B-cell-depleted T cells, or T cells were the source of the cDNA or gDNA that made up the material.

In the authors' workflow: Nucleated cell counts were estimated from reference gene primer amplification. TCRdb's copy holds only in-frame clones and misses some; the assay was immunoSEQ multiplex PCR. The V and J calls and the clone size are those of that table, but D and trimming were determined from the DNA. Of about 300,000 clones listed, roughly 90% were seen once; the top ten hold roughly 2.1%. V gave up 2 bases and J gave up 5 bases; unmatched junction bases: 4. Germline CDR1 and CDR2: SGHRS and YFSETQ. The CDR3 totals 14 residues. The chain is built from TRBV5-1 and TRBJ2-5; TRBD1 agrees at 9 bases. The sequencing input was peripheral blood. The sequence was obtained from a young man with active or convalescent COVID-19. The CDR3 region has the DNA TGCGCCAGCAGCTTCGGGACAGGGAAGGAGACCCAGTACTTC. Its protein is CASSFGTGKETQYF.